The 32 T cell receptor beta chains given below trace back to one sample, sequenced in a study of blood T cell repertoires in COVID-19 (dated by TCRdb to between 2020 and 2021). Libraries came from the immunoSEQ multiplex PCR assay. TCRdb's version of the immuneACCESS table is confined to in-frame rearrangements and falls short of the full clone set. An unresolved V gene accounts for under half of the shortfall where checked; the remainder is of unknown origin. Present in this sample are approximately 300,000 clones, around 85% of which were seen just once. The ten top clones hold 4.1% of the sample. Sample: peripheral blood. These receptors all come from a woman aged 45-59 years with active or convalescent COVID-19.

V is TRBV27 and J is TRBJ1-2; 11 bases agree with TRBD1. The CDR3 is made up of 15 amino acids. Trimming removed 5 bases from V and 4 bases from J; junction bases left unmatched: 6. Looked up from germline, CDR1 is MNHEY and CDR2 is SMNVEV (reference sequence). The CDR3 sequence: CASSGGTGGVYGYTF. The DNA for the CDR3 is TGTGCCAGCAGTGGGGGGACAGGGGGTGTCTATGGCTACACCTTC.

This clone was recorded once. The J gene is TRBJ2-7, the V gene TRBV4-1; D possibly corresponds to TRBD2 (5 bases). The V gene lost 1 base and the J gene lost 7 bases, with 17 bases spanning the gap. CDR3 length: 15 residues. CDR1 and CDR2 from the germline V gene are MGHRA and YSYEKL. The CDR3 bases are TGCGCCAGCAGCCAAGGAGCCCTAGGTCCGGGAGAGCAGTACTTC. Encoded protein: CASSQGALGPGEQYF.

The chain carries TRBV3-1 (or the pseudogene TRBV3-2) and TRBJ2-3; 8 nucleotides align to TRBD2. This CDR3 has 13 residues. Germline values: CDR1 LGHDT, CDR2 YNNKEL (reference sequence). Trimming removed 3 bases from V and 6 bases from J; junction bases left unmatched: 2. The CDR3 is CASSQQREDTQYF. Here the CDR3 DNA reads TGTGCCAGCAGCCAGCAGCGGGAGGATACGCAGTATTTT.

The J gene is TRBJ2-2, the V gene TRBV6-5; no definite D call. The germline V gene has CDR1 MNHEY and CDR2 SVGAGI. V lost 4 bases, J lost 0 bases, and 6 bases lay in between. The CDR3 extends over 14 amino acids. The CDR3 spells CASSFETNTGELFF. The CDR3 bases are TGTGCCAGCAGTTTCGAGACGAACACCGGGGAGCTGTTTTTT.

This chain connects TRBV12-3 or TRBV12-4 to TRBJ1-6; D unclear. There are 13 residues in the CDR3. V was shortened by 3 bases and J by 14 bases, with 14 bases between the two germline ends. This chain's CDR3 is CASSFQLGQTLHF. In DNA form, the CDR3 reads TGTGCCAGCAGTTTTCAGCTGGGCCAAACCCTCCACTTT.

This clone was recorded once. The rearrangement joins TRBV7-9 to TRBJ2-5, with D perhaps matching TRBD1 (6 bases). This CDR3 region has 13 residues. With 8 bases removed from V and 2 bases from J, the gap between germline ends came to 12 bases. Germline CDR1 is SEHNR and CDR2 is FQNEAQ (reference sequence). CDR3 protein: CASLGQLQETQYF. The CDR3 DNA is TGTGCCAGCCTTGGACAGTTACAAGAGACCCAGTACTTC.

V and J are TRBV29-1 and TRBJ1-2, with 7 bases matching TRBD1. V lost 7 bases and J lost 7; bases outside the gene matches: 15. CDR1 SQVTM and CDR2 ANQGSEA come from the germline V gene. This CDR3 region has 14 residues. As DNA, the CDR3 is TGCAGCGCCGACAGGGAACTTGCATCCGGTGGCTACACCTTC. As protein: CSADRELASGGYTF.

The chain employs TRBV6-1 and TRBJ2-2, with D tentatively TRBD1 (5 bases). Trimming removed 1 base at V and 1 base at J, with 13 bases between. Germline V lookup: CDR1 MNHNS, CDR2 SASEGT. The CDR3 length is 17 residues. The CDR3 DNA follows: TGTGCCAGCAGTGAAGTAGGGGCAGGGTGGAACACCGGGGAGCTGTTTTTT. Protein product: CASSEVGAGWNTGELFF.

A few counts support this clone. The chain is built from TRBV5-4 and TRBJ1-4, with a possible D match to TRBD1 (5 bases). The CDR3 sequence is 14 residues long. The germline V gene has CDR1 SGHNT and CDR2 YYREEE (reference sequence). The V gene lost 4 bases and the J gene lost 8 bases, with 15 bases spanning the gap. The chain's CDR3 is CASSVGPQVEKLFF. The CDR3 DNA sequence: TGTGCCAGCAGCGTGGGACCTCAGGTAGAAAAACTGTTTTTT.

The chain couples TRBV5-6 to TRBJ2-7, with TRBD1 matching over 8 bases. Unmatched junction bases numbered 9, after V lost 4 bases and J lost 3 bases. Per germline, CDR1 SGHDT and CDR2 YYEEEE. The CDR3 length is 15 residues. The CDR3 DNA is TGTGCCAGCAGCGGGGGGTGGACAGGGCGCTACGAGCAGTACTTC. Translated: CASSGGWTGRYEQYF.

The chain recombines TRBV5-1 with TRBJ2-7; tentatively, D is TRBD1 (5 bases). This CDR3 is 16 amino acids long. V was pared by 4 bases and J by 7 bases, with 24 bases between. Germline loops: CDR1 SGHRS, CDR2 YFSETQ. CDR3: CASSPGPRGSLREQYF. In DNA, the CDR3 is TGCGCCAGCAGCCCAGGGCCTCGCGGATCCTTGCGTGAGCAGTACTTC.

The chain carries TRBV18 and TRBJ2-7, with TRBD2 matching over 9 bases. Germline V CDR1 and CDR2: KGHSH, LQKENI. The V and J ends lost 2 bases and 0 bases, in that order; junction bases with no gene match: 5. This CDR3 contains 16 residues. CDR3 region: CASSPRLAGTSYEQYF. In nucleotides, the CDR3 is TGTGCCAGCTCACCAAGGCTAGCGGGGACCTCCTACGAGCAGTACTTC.

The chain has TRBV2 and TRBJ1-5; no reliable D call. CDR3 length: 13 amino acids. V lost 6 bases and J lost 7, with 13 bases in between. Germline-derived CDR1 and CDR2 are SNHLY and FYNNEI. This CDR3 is CASRLEGEQPQHF. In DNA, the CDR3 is TGTGCCAGCAGGTTGGAAGGAGAACAGCCCCAGCATTTT. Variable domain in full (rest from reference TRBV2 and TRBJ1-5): EPEVTQTPSHQVTQMGQEVILRCVPISNHLYFYWYRQILGQKVEFLVSFYNNEISEKSEIFDDQFSVERPDGSNFTLKIRSTKLEDSAMYFCASRLEGEQPQHFGDGTRLSIL.

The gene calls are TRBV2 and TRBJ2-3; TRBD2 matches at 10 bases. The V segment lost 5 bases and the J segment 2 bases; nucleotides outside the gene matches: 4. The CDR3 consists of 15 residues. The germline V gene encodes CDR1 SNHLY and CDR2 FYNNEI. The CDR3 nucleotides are TGTGCCAGCAGTCCTAGCGGGAGAATCACAGATACGCAGTATTTT. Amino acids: CASSPSGRITDTQYF.

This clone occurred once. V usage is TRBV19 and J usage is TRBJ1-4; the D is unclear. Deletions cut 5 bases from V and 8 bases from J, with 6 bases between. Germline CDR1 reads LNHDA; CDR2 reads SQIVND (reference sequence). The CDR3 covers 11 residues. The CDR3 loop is CASSPGEKLFF. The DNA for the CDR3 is TGTGCCAGTAGTCCGGGAGAAAAACTGTTTTTT. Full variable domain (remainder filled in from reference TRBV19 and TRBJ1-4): DGGITQSPKYLFRKEGQNVTLSCEQNLNHDAMYWYRQDPGQGLRLIYYSQIVNDFQKGDIAEGYSVSREKKESFPLTVTSAQKNPTAFYLCASSPGEKLFFGSGTQLSVL.

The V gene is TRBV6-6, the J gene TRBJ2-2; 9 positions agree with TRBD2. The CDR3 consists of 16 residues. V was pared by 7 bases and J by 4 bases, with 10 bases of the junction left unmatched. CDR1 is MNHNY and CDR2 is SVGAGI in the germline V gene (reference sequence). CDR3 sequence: CASMKGLAGITGELFF. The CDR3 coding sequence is TGTGCCAGCATGAAAGGGCTAGCGGGAATCACCGGGGAGCTGTTTTTT.

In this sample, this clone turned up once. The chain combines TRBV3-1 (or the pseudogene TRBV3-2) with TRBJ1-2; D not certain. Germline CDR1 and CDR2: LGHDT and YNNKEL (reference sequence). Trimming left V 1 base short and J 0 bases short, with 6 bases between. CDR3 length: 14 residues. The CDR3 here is CASSQVPTNYGYTF. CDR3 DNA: TGTGCCAGCAGCCAAGTTCCTACTAACTATGGCTACACCTTC.

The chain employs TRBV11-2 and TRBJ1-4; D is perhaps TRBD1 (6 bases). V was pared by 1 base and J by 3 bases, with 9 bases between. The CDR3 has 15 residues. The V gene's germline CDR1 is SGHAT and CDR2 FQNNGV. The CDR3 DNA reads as TGTGCCAGCAGCTTAGGGCGGACAGCTAATGAAAAACTGTTTTTT. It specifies CASSLGRTANEKLFF.

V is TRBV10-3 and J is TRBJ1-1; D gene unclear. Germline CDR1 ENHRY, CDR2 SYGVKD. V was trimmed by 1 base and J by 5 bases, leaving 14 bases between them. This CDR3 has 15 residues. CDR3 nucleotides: TGTGCCATCAGTGAGTGGGCAGCCGCCCTTACTGAAGCTTTCTTT. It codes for CAISEWAAALTEAFF.

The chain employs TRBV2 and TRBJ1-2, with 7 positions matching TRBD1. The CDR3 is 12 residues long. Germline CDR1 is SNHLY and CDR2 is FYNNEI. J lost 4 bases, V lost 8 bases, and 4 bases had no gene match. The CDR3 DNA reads TGTGCCAGCCAGGGACAGTTCTATGGCTACACCTTC. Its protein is CASQGQFYGYTF.

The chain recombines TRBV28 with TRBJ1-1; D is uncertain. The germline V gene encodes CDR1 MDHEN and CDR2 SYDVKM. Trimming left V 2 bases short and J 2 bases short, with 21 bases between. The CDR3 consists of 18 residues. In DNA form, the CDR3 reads TGTGCCAGCAGTTTAGCGGTACCCCGACTGGGGAGAAACACTGAAGCTTTCTTT. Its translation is CASSLAVPRLGRNTEAFF. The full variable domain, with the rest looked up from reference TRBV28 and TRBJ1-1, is DVKVTQSSRYLVKRTGEKVFLECVQDMDHENMFWYRQDPGLGLRLIYFSYDVKMKEKGDIPEGYSVSREKKERFSLILESASTNQTSMYLCASSLAVPRLGRNTEAFFGQGTRLTVV.

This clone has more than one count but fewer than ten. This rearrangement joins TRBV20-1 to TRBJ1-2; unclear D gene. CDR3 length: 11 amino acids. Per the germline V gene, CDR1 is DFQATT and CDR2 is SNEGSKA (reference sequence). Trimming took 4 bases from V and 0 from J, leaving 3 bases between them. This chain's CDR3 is CSATANYGYTF. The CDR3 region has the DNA TGCAGTGCTACAGCTAACTATGGCTACACCTTC.

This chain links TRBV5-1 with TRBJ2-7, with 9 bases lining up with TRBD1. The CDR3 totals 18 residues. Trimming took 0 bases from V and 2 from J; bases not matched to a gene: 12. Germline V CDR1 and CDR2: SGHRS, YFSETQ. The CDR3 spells CASSLETRGDRAPYEQYF. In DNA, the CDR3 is TGCGCCAGCAGCTTGGAGACCCGGGGGGACAGGGCCCCCTACGAGCAGTACTTC.

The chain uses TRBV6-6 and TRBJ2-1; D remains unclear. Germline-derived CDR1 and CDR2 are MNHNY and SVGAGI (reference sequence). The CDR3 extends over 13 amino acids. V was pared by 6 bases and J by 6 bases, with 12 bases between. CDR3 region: CASRTTHSNEQFF. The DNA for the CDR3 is TGTGCCAGCAGAACTACCCATTCCAATGAGCAGTTCTTC.

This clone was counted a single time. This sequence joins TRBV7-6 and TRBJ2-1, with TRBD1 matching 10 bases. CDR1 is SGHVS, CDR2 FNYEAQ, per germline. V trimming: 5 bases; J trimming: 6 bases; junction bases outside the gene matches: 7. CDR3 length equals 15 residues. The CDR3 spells CASSASGTGVNEQFF. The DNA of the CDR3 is TGTGCCAGCAGCGCATCCGGGACAGGGGTCAATGAGCAGTTCTTC.

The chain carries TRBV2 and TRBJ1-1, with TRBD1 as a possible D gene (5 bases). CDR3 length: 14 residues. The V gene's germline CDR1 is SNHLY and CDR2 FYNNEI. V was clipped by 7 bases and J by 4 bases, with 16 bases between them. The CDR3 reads CASTMLGGGTEAFF. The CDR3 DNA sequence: TGTGCCAGCACCATGCTGGGGGGGGGCACTGAAGCTTTCTTT.

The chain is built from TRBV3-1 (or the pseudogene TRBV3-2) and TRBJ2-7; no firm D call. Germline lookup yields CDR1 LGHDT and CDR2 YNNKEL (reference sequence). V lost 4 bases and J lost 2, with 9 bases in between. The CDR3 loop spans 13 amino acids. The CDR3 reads CASSLRLAYEQYF. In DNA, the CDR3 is TGTGCCAGCAGCCTCCGACTTGCCTACGAGCAGTACTTC.

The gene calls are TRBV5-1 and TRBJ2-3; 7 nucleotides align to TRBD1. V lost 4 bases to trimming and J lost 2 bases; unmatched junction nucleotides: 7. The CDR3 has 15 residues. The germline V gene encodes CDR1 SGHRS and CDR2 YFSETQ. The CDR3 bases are TGCGCCAGCAGCCGGGACAGCCAGACCACAGATACGCAGTATTTT. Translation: CASSRDSQTTDTQYF.

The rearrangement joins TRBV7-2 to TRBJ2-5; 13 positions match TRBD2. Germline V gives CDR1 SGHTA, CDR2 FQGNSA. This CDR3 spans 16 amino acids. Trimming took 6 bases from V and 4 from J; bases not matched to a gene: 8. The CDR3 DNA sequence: TGTGCCAGCAGTGTACTAGCGGGAGGGGTTGGAGAGACCCAGTACTTC. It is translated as CASSVLAGGVGETQYF. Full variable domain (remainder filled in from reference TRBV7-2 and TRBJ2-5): GAGVSQSPSNKVTEKGKDVELRCDPISGHTALYWYRQSLGQGLEFLIYFQGNSAPDKSGLPSDRFSAERTGGSVSTLTIQRTQQEDSAVYLCASSVLAGGVGETQYFGPGTRLLVL.

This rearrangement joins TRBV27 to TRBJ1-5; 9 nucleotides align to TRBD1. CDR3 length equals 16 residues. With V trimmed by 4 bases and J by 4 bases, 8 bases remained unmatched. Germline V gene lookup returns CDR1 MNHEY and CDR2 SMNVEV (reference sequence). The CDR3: CASSSPGTGSNQPQHF. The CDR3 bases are TGTGCCAGCAGTTCTCCCGGGACAGGGTCAAATCAGCCCCAGCATTTT.

The CDR3 DNA is TGCAGCGTCCATCTGGAAGGGCAGGGGGCTAGGGGACACGCCGGGGAGCTGTTTTTT. Translation: CSVHLEGQGARGHAGELFF. V is TRBV29-1 and J is TRBJ2-2, with TRBD1 matching 8 bases. The CDR3 is 19 amino acids. Germline lookup yields CDR1 SQVTM and CDR2 ANQGSEA. V shed 6 bases and J 6 bases; nucleotides not matched to a gene: 24.

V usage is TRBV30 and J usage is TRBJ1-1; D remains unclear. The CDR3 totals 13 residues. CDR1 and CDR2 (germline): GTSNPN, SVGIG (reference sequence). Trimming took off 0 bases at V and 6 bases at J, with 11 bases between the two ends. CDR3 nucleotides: TGTGCCTGGAGTGTACTGGAGGGATCTGAAGCTTTCTTT. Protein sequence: CAWSVLEGSEAFF.